One sample yielded the 30 T cell receptor beta chains listed below, sequenced in a study of preoperative IRX-2 immunotherapy in early breast cancer (dated by TCRdb to about 2019). The protocol used for the library was the immunoSEQ multiplex PCR assay. This immuneACCESS table, as held by TCRdb, lists in-frame sequences with V and J called but not all clones. Of the missing ones, under half trace to an unresolved V gene in checked studies; the others have no known cause. Across this sample there are about 45,000 clones, with 70% to 85% seen only once. The ten largest clones represent more than 0.9% of the sample. The sample's treatment or condition, from its label and the paper: preoperative locoregional IRX-2 cytokine immunotherapy. The material sequenced was tumor tissue, taken after IRX-2 immunotherapy. The receptors come from a human donor with breast cancer.

The chain links TRBV7-6 to TRBJ2-1; no clear D. Germline V gene sequence: CDR1 SGHVS, CDR2 FNYEAQ. V was clipped by 3 bases and J by 6 bases, with 12 bases between them. This CDR3 spans 14 amino acids. The CDR3 is CASSLTLDPNEQFF. The CDR3 nucleotides are TGTGCCAGCAGCTTGACCCTAGACCCCAATGAGCAGTTCTTC.

This chain connects TRBV5-4 to TRBJ1-1; D gene uncertain. Germline V gives CDR1 SGHNT, CDR2 YYREEE (reference sequence). The CDR3 is made up of 13 amino acids. V was shortened by 3 bases and J by 3 bases, with 9 bases between the two germline ends. The CDR3 bases are TGTGCCAGCAGCTCAGGAGGGTACACTGAAGCTTTCTTT. It translates to CASSSGGYTEAFF.

CDR3 coding DNA: TGTGCCAGCAGCCACAACGGGTACAGGGGGGGCGACAATGAGCAGTTCTTC. Protein sequence: CASSHNGYRGGDNEQFF. The rearrangement joins TRBV7-5 to TRBJ2-1; the tabulated D call, TRBD1, remains unverified against the DNA. TRBV7-5 is an annotated pseudogene. CDR3 length: 17 amino acids.

CDR3 loop: CASSYDSRGNTIYF. For the CDR3, the DNA is TGTGCCAGCAGTTACGACAGTCGAGGAAACACCATATATTTT. The chain links TRBV6-8 to TRBJ1-3; a possible D gene is TRBD1 (5 bases). The CDR3 contains 14 residues. Germline V gene sequence: CDR1 MNHGY, CDR2 SAAAGT. The V end was cut by 2 bases, the J end by 4 bases, with 9 bases between.

The chain uses TRBV11-3 and TRBJ1-2; D ambiguous. Per the germline V gene, CDR1 is SGHNT and CDR2 is YENEEA. The CDR3 has 14 residues. Trimming removed 5 bases from V and 2 bases from J, with 12 bases in between. The CDR3 region is CASSVGLTNYGYTF. CDR3 DNA: TGTGCCAGCAGCGTTGGACTGACCAACTATGGCTACACCTTC.

This clone was picked up one time. V usage is TRBV5-1 and J usage is TRBJ2-5; 13 nucleotides align to TRBD2. Unmatched junction bases numbered 7, after V lost 1 base and J lost 4 bases. This CDR3 comprises 17 residues. The germline V gene encodes CDR1 SGHRS and CDR2 YFSETQ. In DNA, the CDR3 is TGCGCCAGCAGCTTGAGGACTAGCGGGAGATCCGGAGAGACCCAGTACTTC. Translation: CASSLRTSGRSGETQYF.

The chain uses TRBV11-3 and TRBJ2-2, with D perhaps matching TRBD2 (5 bases). Trimming left V 8 bases short and J 6 bases short, with 19 bases between. The CDR3 extends over 15 amino acids. The V gene's germline CDR1 is SGHNT and CDR2 YENEEA. The CDR3 loop is CASRNIARRAGELFF. CDR3 nucleotides: TGTGCCAGCCGGAATATCGCCAGGCGGGCCGGGGAGCTGTTTTTT.

The genes are TRBV18 and TRBJ2-3; either TRBD1 or TRBD2 may fit D (5 bases each). This CDR3 has 14 residues. The V end lost 4 bases, the J end lost 4 bases, and 12 bases lay between the germline ends. The germline gives CDR1 KGHSH, CDR2 LQKENI. The CDR3 region has the DNA TGTGCCAGCTCACTAAACCGGGACCCAGATACGCAGTATTTT. Translation gives CASSLNRDPDTQYF.

This sequence joins TRBV28 and TRBJ2-4; D gene ambiguous. Germline V CDR1 and CDR2: MDHEN, SYDVKM. V gave up 4 bases and J gave up 2 bases, with 6 bases separating them. The CDR3 is 13 amino acids. CDR3 protein: CASSSVPKNIQYF. As DNA, the CDR3 is TGTGCCAGCAGTTCAGTCCCCAAAAACATTCAGTACTTC.

This clone was recorded only once. The chain uses TRBV2 and TRBJ1-3; D gene uncertain. CDR3 length: 14 amino acids. Germline CDR1 and CDR2: SNHLY and FYNNEI. Trimming pared 3 bases from V and 0 bases from J, leaving 6 bases between. The CDR3 nucleotides read TGTGCCAGCAGTGAGGCGGCCTCTGGAAACACCATATATTTT. Translation gives CASSEAASGNTIYF.

V and J are TRBV5-1 and TRBJ2-2; either TRBD1 or TRBD2 may fit D (6 bases each). Germline CDR1 and CDR2: SGHRS and YFSETQ. V was shortened by 0 bases and J by 2 bases, with 11 bases between the two germline ends. The CDR3 has 16 amino acids. The CDR3 nucleotides are TGCGCCAGCAGCTTGGCGGGGGCACTAAACACCGGGGAGCTGTTTTTT. It specifies CASSLAGALNTGELFF.

This chain uses TRBV19 with TRBJ1-1; D unclear. Trimming left V 3 bases short and J 0 bases short, with 17 bases between. The V gene's germline CDR1 is LNHDA and CDR2 SQIVND (reference sequence). CDR3 length: 17 amino acids. CDR3 DNA sequence: TGTGCCAGTAGTATTTGGGAGTCAGGCGGAATGAACACTGAAGCTTTCTTT. Its protein product is CASSIWESGGMNTEAFF.

V gene TRBV19 combines with J gene TRBJ1-3, with D tentatively TRBD1 (5 bases). Between the trimmed V and J ends, which lost 6 bases and 2 bases, there was a span of 17 bases. Germline CDR1 reads LNHDA; CDR2 reads SQIVND (reference sequence). This CDR3 is built from 16 residues. CDR3 sequence reads: CASSTREGPAGNTIYF. The CDR3 nucleotides read TGTGCCAGTAGCACACGAGAGGGGCCGGCTGGAAACACCATATATTTT.

On this clone itself: Other DNA sequences in this sample translate to the same CDR3. The rearrangement links TRBV29-1 to TRBJ1-2; tentative D call: TRBD1 (6 bases). Germline V CDR1 and CDR2: SQVTM, ANQGSEA. The V gene lost 6 bases and the J gene lost 4 bases, with 12 bases spanning the gap. The CDR3 length is 12 residues. In DNA form, the CDR3 reads TGCAGCGTCGGGGGGCAGGGCTATGGCTACACCTTC. Its translation: CSVGGQGYGYTF.

This chain links TRBV6-9 with TRBJ2-2; D may be TRBD1 (6 bases). The germline gives CDR1 MNHGY, CDR2 SVAAGI. The CDR3 runs to 14 residues. Between the trimmed V and J ends, which lost 7 bases and 7 bases, there was a span of 16 bases. The CDR3 sequence: CASTPVVGGGELFF. The CDR3 nucleotides read TGTGCCAGCACCCCCGTCGTAGGGGGCGGGGAGCTGTTTTTT.

This chain uses TRBV28 with TRBJ1-2, with D possibly TRBD1 on 6 matching bases. V was clipped by 3 bases and J by 1 base, with 12 bases between them. CDR1 is MDHEN and CDR2 is SYDVKM in the germline V gene. The CDR3 runs 15 residues. The CDR3 loop is CASSFPQGLNYGYTF. CDR3 DNA: TGTGCCAGCAGTTTCCCCCAGGGGCTTAACTATGGCTACACCTTC.

This chain links TRBV7-6 with TRBJ2-3; tentatively, D is TRBD1 (6 bases). Trimming removed 1 base from V and 3 bases from J, with 11 bases in between. CDR1 is SGHVS and CDR2 is FNYEAQ in the germline V gene. This CDR3 comprises 15 residues. In nucleotides, the CDR3 is TGTGCCAGCAGCTTAGGGGGGCAGTTTACAGATACGCAGTATTTT. It specifies CASSLGGQFTDTQYF.

CDR3 coding DNA: TGTGCCAGCAACATAGCGGGGCTCACCTACAATGAGCAGTTCTTC. Its protein is CASNIAGLTYNEQFF. The rearrangement joins TRBV6-8 to TRBJ2-1, with 8 bases that match TRBD2. CDR1 MNHGY and CDR2 SAAAGT come from the germline V gene. V gave up 7 bases and J gave up 2 bases; unmatched junction bases: 7. The CDR3 spans 15 residues.

The chain carries TRBV11-3 and TRBJ1-3, with D perhaps matching TRBD1 (5 bases). Germline-derived CDR1 and CDR2 are SGHNT and YENEEA. V shed 3 bases and J shed 2 bases, with 14 bases lying between them. The CDR3 loop spans 16 amino acids. CDR3 DNA: TGTGCCAGCAGCTTGGGAGAGGCGGGGGCTGGAAACACCATATATTTT. This translates into CASSLGEAGAGNTIYF.

About this clone: A junction end diverges from the germline sequence, so it may reflect a read error. The V and J genes are TRBV29-1 and TRBJ2-1, with 10 nucleotides matching TRBD2. Per germline, CDR1 SQVTM and CDR2 ANQGSEA. The CDR3 consists of 17 residues. CDR3 sequence (DNA): TGCAGCGGTGAAGGGCTAGCGGGAGATCGCACCTACAATGAGCAGTTCTTC. It codes for CSGEGLAGDRTYNEQFF.

The rearrangement joins TRBV11-3 to TRBJ2-7; 7 nucleotides align to TRBD2. This CDR3 has 18 amino acids. V shed 3 bases and J 2 bases; nucleotides not matched to a gene: 16. Germline V gene data show CDR1 as SGHNT and CDR2 as YENEEA. The CDR3 region has the DNA TGTGCCAGCAGCTTGGGGGATGTGTCTAGCGGACTTCCCTACGAGCAGTACTTC. Its protein is CASSLGDVSSGLPYEQYF.

This clone appeared once. The chain recombines TRBV14 with TRBJ1-2; no clear D. Looked up from germline, CDR1 is SGHDN and CDR2 is FVKESK. Between the trimmed V and J ends, which lost 3 bases and 8 bases, there was a span of 16 bases. This CDR3 is 14 amino acids long. CDR3 in DNA: TGTGCCAGCAGCCATCTTGGGGTCTCTTGGGGCTACACCTTC. This sequence encodes CASSHLGVSWGYTF.

The chain links TRBV7-4 to TRBJ2-1, with D perhaps TRBD2 (5 bases). CDR1 is SGHVT and CDR2 is SQSDAQ in the germline V gene. CDR3 length: 15 amino acids. V gave up 5 bases and J gave up 7 bases, with 18 bases separating them. The CDR3 region is CASSQDRLGANEQFF. CDR3 sequence (DNA): TGTGCCAGCAGCCAAGATCGGCTGGGAGCTAATGAGCAGTTCTTC.

The chain combines TRBV11-3 with TRBJ2-7, with D unclear. Germline CDR1 reads SGHNT; CDR2 reads YENEEA. This CDR3 is built from 14 residues. V shed 6 bases and J shed 7 bases, with 19 bases lying between them. The CDR3 spells CASSKPGSAKEQYF. In DNA form, the CDR3 reads TGTGCCAGCAGTAAACCCGGGTCAGCCAAAGAGCAGTACTTC.

V gene TRBV19 combines with J gene TRBJ2-2; no firm D call. This CDR3 has 14 residues. The germline V gene has CDR1 LNHDA and CDR2 SQIVND (reference sequence). The V end was cut by 5 bases, the J end by 3 bases, with 10 bases between. For the CDR3, the DNA is TGTGCCAGTAGTTTGGCTGGGGACACCGGGGAGCTGTTTTTT. It translates to CASSLAGDTGELFF.

V is TRBV19 and J is TRBJ2-7; TRBD1 agrees at 9 bases. The CDR3 has 15 residues. Germline V gene sequence: CDR1 LNHDA, CDR2 SQIVND (reference sequence). J lost 3 bases, V lost 3 bases, and 6 bases had no gene match. CDR3 loop: CASSMSGTGIYEQYF. The CDR3 region has the DNA TGTGCCAGTAGTATGTCCGGGACAGGGATCTACGAGCAGTACTTC.

The chain couples TRBV6-8 to TRBJ2-3; TRBD2 aligns across 10 bases. With 10 bases clipped from V and 3 bases from J, the junction kept 19 bases outside the gene matches. The V gene's germline CDR1 is MNHGY and CDR2 SAAAGT. CDR3 size: 18 residues. The CDR3 DNA follows: TGTGCCACTTCCCAAACTTTGAGCGGGGGGGCACGTACAGATACGCAGTATTTT. Amino acids: CATSQTLSGGARTDTQYF.

The V and J genes are TRBV29-1 and TRBJ2-7, with TRBD2 identical over 9 bases. V gave up 4 bases and J gave up 2 bases; unmatched junction bases: 6. This CDR3 region has 14 residues. Germline V gene lookup returns CDR1 SQVTM and CDR2 ANQGSEA. The CDR3 nucleotides are TGCAGCGTTGGCGGCCTAGCGGGACCCTACGAGCAGTACTTC. Protein: CSVGGLAGPYEQYF.

This clone was picked up a small number of times. The genes are TRBV6-8 and TRBJ2-7, with 8 nucleotides matching TRBD2. Germline V gene data show CDR1 as MNHGY and CDR2 as SAAAGT. The CDR3 consists of 13 residues. J lost 3 bases, V lost 6 bases, and 4 bases had no gene match. The CDR3 region has the DNA TGTGCCAGCAGCCTAGGGACTAGCTACGAGCAGTACTTC. It specifies CASSLGTSYEQYF.

The V gene is TRBV5-1, the J gene TRBJ2-5; possibly TRBD1 for D (6 bases). The CDR3 contains 15 residues. CDR1 SGHRS and CDR2 YFSETQ come from the germline V gene. The V end lost 7 bases, the J end lost 1 base, and 17 bases lay between the germline ends. CDR3 in amino acids: CASWGTPTSQETQYF. The DNA of the CDR3 is TGCGCCAGCTGGGGGACACCTACTTCCCAAGAGACCCAGTACTTC. The entire variable domain, with the rest obtained from reference TRBV5-1 and TRBJ2-5, is as follows: KAGVTQTPRYLIKTRGQQVTLSCSPISGHRSVSWYQQTPGQGLQFLFEYFSETQRNKGNFPGRFSGRQFSNSRSEMNVSTLELGDSALYLCASWGTPTSQETQYFGPGTRLLVL.